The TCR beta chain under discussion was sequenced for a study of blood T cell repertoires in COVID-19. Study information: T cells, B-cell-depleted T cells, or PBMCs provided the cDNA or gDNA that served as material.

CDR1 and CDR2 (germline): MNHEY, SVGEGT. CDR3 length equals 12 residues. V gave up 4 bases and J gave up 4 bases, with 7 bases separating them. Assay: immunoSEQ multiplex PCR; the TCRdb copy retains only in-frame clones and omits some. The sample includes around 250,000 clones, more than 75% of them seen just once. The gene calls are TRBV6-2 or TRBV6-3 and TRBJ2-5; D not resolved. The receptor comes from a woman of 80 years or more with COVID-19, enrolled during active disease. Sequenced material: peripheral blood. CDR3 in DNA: TGTGCCAGCAGTTCTACCGTAGAGACCCAGTACTTC. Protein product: CASSSTVETQYF.